The present TCR beta chain was sequenced within a study of OX40 agonist ivuxolimab in advanced cancers. Background on the study: Patients received the agonistic anti-OX40 (CD134) antibody ivuxolimab. A partial response was reached by three patients: one with hepatocellular carcinoma and two with cutaneous melanoma.

Study-level findings and limits: Antigens targeted by the expanded peripheral T cells were not determined.

This table comes from immunoSEQ multiplex PCR, and its TCRdb copy is limited to in-frame clones, with some not included. The sample lists about 71,000 clones, about 89% occurring once. Remarks on this clone: Antigen specificity is unknown.

Germline V gene lookup returns CDR1 SNHLY and CDR2 FYNNEI. There are 13 residues in the CDR3. The germline V and J ends were trimmed by 10 bases and 8 bases, with 17 bases remaining between them. The rearrangement links TRBV2 to TRBJ1-4; D possibly corresponds to TRBD1 (6 bases). Material: CD4+ or CD8+ T cells sorted from blood, obtained in a trial of the OX40 agonist ivuxolimab. The TCR sequence derives from an adult with an advanced solid tumor such as melanoma, head and neck, liver or kidney cancer. Here the CDR3 DNA reads TGTGCCACGACGACAGGCAATAACGAAAAACTGTTTTTT. Translation: CATTTGNNEKLFF.